The 17 T cell receptor beta chains presented below share a single source sample, sequenced in a study of metastatic and nonmetastatic thyroid tumors. MiXCR re-clonotyped the PCR reads for TCRdb. This table has approximately 82,000 clones, about 12% appearing once. Thyroid surgery was preceded by no treatment in any patient. Source material: tumor tissue. Receptors originate from a female donor with papillary thyroid cancer or a benign thyroid nodule (not recorded which). Some clones in this sample may be carry-over from other donors' samples.

This clone was picked up many times. The chain recombines TRBV19 with TRBJ2-3; possibly TRBD1 for D (6 bases). V was shortened by 4 bases and J by 2 bases, with 13 bases between the two germline ends. This CDR3 has 15 residues. Per germline, CDR1 LNHDA and CDR2 SQIVND (reference sequence). In DNA form, the CDR3 reads TGTGCCAGTAGTACGGCCTGGGGGCCCACAGATACGCAGTATTTT. This translates into CASSTAWGPTDTQYF.

This clone was counted ten times or more. Germline is not matched at one junction end, which may reflect a read error. V usage is TRBV7-9 and J usage is TRBJ2-7; D gene uncertain. Germline V lookup: CDR1 SEHNR, CDR2 FQNEAQ (reference sequence). The CDR3 consists of 12 residues. CDR3 DNA sequence: TGTGCCAGCAGCTTTAATGCTTATGAGTTCGACTTC. Translation: CASSFNAYEFDF. Complete variable domain (other parts from reference TRBV7-9 and TRBJ2-7): DTGVSQNPRHKITKRGQNVTFRCDPISEHNRLYWYRQTLGQGPEFLTYFQNEAQLEKSRLLSDRFSAERPKGSFSTLEIQRTEQGDSAMYLCASSFNAYEFDFGPGTRLTVT.

This clone came up a few times. One end of the junction varies from germline; a read error may be responsible. The J gene is TRBJ1-2, the V gene TRBV27; tentatively, D is TRBD1 (5 bases). The germline V gene has CDR1 MNHEY and CDR2 SMNVEV (reference sequence). The CDR3 length is 15 residues. CDR3 protein: CANSFQLGRGYGYTF. In nucleotides, the CDR3 is TGTGCCAACAGTTTTCAATTGGGGCGTGGCTATGGCTACACCTTC.

This clone was counted at least ten times. The V call is TRBV19, the J call TRBJ2-1; TRBD1 aligns across 8 bases. This CDR3 has 15 residues. V lost 7 bases, J lost 2 bases, and 7 bases stayed unmatched. Germline CDR1 and CDR2: LNHDA and SQIVND (reference sequence). The CDR3 region is CASTPDRGAYNEQFF. The CDR3 coding sequence is TGTGCCAGTACCCCAGACAGGGGTGCCTACAATGAGCAGTTCTTC.

For this clone: A junction boundary mismatches the germline segment, possibly from a read error. The chain uses TRBV5-1 and TRBJ2-3, with 7 nucleotides matching TRBD2. Germline V gene sequence: CDR1 SGHRS, CDR2 YFSETQ. The CDR3 is made up of 17 amino acids. CDR3 nucleotide sequence: TGCTCCAGCAGCTTGGTGCTAGCGGTAGATGGCACAGATACGCAGTATTTT. Translation: CSSSLVLAVDGTDTQYF. The whole variable domain, filled in from reference TRBV5-1 and TRBJ2-3, reads KAGVTQTPRYLIKTRGQQVTLSCSPISGHRSVSWYQQTPGQGLQFLFEYFSETQRNKGNFPGRFSGRQFSNSRSEMNVSTLELGDSALYLCSSSLVLAVDGTDTQYFGPGTRLTVL.

The sample holds many counts of this clone. The genes are TRBV4-1 and TRBJ2-5, with 9 bases that match TRBD1. The CDR3 spans 15 residues. The V and J ends lost 4 bases and 1 base, in that order; junction bases with no gene match: 4. Per the germline V gene, CDR1 is MGHRA and CDR2 is YSYEKL. The CDR3 bases are TGCGCCAGCAGCCGAGGGACAGGGCTCCAAGAGACCCAGTACTTC. Encoded protein: CASSRGTGLQETQYF.

This clone was picked up many times. The chain joins TRBV20-1 to TRBJ2-6, with a weak D call TRBD1 (6 bases). The V gene lost 1 base and the J gene lost 1 base, with 14 bases spanning the gap. CDR3 size: 17 residues. Germline V gene data show CDR1 as DFQATT and CDR2 as SNEGSKA (reference sequence). The CDR3 spells CSARVRQVISGANVLTF. CDR3 coding DNA: TGCAGTGCTAGAGTCCGACAGGTTATTTCTGGGGCCAACGTCCTGACTTTC.

At least ten counts were recorded for this clone. The chain is built from TRBV6-2 or TRBV6-3 and TRBJ2-1, with 7 bases aligning to TRBD2. Trimming cost V 7 bases and J 0 bases; bases outside gene matches: 6. The CDR3 has 15 residues. Germline V gene lookup returns CDR1 MNHEY and CDR2 SVGEGT. The CDR3 DNA sequence: TGTGCCAGCACTCTAGCGGACCTCTCCTACAATGAGCAGTTCTTC. Amino acid sequence: CASTLADLSYNEQFF.

Ten or more counts support this clone. V and J are TRBV30 and TRBJ2-1, with 7 bases lining up with TRBD1. This CDR3 has 13 amino acids. CDR1 GTSNPN and CDR2 SVGIG come from the germline V gene (reference sequence). The junction had 9 bases not matched to a gene; V was cut back by 5 bases and J by 8 bases. The CDR3 bases are TGTGCCTGGGGAGACAGGGTAGTATATGAGCAGTTCTTC. Protein product: CAWGDRVVYEQFF. Complete variable domain (other parts from reference TRBV30 and TRBJ2-1): SQTIHQWPATLVQPVGSPLSLECTVEGTSNPNLYWYRQAAGRGLQLLFYSVGIGQISSEVPQNLSASRPQDRQFILSSKKLLLSDSGFYLCAWGDRVVYEQFFGPGTRLTVL.

This clone appeared a few times. A read error may explain this, as a much larger clone is one base away. The V and J genes are TRBV5-6 and TRBJ1-4, with D maybe TRBD1 (5 bases). CDR3 size: 14 residues. V dropped 2 bases and J dropped 4 bases, with 9 bases sitting between them. Germline V gene data show CDR1 as SGHDT and CDR2 as YYEEEE. The CDR3 DNA sequence: TGTGCCAGCAGCTTCTTGACAGTTAATGAAAAACTGTTTTTT. It specifies CASSFLTVNEKLFF.

This clone was counted only a few times. The V and J genes are TRBV6-1 and TRBJ2-1; D possibly corresponds to TRBD2 (5 bases). The CDR3 runs 15 residues. The V gene's germline CDR1 is MNHNS and CDR2 SASEGT. The ends were cut back, 7 bases at V and 8 bases at J, with 21 bases in the middle. The CDR3 loop reads CASNPRREGRHEQFF. The CDR3 region has the DNA TGTGCCAGCAATCCCCGCCGAGAGGGTCGGCATGAGCAGTTCTTC.

This clone was picked up many times. The J gene is TRBJ1-2, the V gene TRBV7-8; D call uncertain. Germline CDR1 reads SGHVS; CDR2 reads FQNEAQ. This CDR3 has 12 residues. Trimming took 8 bases from V and 5 from J, leaving 12 bases between them. The CDR3 DNA reads TGTGCCAGCGGGCGTCCGGGTTATGGCTACACCTTC. This sequence encodes CASGRPGYGYTF.

This clone was counted at least ten times. V usage is TRBV29-1 and J usage is TRBJ2-7; D is unresolved. From germline, CDR1 is SQVTM and CDR2 ANQGSEA. The CDR3 runs 15 residues. Trimming removed 2 bases at V and 5 bases at J, with 19 bases between. CDR3 in DNA: TGCAGCGTTGAATCCCCCGAAGGACGGATGCACGAGCAGTACTTC. This encodes CSVESPEGRMHEQYF.

This clone was detected many times. This sequence joins TRBV29-1 and TRBJ2-7, with a weak D call TRBD2 (7 bases). CDR1 is SQVTM and CDR2 is ANQGSEA in the germline V gene. Deletions cut 0 bases from V and 4 bases from J, with 16 bases between. The CDR3 length is 15 residues. The DNA for the CDR3 is TGCAGCGTTGAAGATCGGGGCAGGGGAGGGTACGAGCAGTACTTC. Protein sequence: CSVEDRGRGGYEQYF.

Only a few counts were recorded for this clone. A much bigger clone sits one base away, suggesting this may be a read error. The genes are TRBV6-1 and TRBJ2-3; D is ambiguous. V was pared by 1 base and J by 6 bases, with 14 bases between. Per germline, CDR1 MNHNS and CDR2 SASEGT. This CDR3 contains 15 residues. The CDR3 DNA reads as TGTGCCAGCAGTGAAGAGGTGGTAGCTGTTGATACGCAGTATTTT. It specifies CASSEEVVAVDTQYF.

Points on this clone: A much larger clone lies a single base off, so this may be a read error. The chain recombines TRBV12-5 with TRBJ2-2; D remains unclear. The CDR3 length is 13 residues. Germline V CDR1 and CDR2: LGHNT, FRNRAP. The CDR3 sequence is CASGTVNTVELFF. The CDR3 DNA reads TGTGCTAGTGGGACGGTTAACACCGTGGAGCTGTTTTTT.

At least ten counts were recorded for this clone. V and J are TRBV7-9 and TRBJ1-2, with 10 bases matching TRBD1. The length of the CDR3 is 13 residues. Germline loops: CDR1 SEHNR, CDR2 FQNEAQ (reference sequence). Unmatched junction bases numbered 4, after V lost 6 bases and J lost 6 bases. As DNA, the CDR3 is TGTGCCAGCAGGCCGACAGGGGGCGATGGCTACACCTTC. Its translation is CASRPTGGDGYTF.